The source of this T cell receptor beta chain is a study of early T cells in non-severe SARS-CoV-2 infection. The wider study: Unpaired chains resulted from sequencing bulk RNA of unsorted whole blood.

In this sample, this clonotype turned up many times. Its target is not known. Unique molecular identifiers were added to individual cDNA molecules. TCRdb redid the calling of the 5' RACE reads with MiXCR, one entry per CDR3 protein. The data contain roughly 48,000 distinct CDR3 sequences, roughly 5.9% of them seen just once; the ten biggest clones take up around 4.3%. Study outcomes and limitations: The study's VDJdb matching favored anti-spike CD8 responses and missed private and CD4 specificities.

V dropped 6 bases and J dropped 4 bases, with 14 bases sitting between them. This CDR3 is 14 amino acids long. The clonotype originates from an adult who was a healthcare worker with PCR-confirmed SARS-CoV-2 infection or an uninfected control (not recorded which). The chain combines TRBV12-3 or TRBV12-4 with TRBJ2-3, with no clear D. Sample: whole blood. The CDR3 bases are TGTGCCAGCAGCCCGGGCGGCAGATCAGATACGCAGTATTTT. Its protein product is CASSPGGRSDTQYF.